What follows are 5 T cell receptor beta chains derived from one specimen sequenced in a study of blood T cell repertoires in COVID-19. Repertoires were generated with immunoSEQ multiplex PCR, while TCRdb's copy carries only in-frame clones and drops some. Here the sample spans fewer than 350,000 clones, around 88% being singletons. What was sequenced was peripheral blood. These receptor sequences come from a woman in her 30s with COVID-19, enrolled during active disease.

The chain has TRBV9 and TRBJ2-2; TRBD2 agrees at 14 bases. This CDR3 has 16 residues. Trimming removed 3 bases from V and 5 bases from J; junction bases left unmatched: 3. The V gene's germline CDR1 is SGDLS and CDR2 YYNGEE. This chain's CDR3 is CASSARLAGGTGELFF. The CDR3 coding sequence is TGTGCCAGCAGCGCCAGACTAGCGGGGGGGACCGGGGAGCTGTTTTTT.

This chain joins TRBV21-1 and TRBJ1-4; TRBD1, the table's D call, lacks a check against the DNA. TRBV21-1 is annotated as a pseudogene. The CDR3 covers 18 residues. This CDR3 is CASTPLPGQELINEKLFF. The CDR3 DNA reads as TGTGCCAGCACCCCTCTTCCGGGACAGGAACTAATTAATGAAAAACTGTTTTTT.

CDR3 bases: TGTGCCAGCAGTGTAGGGGGTAACAATCAGCCCCAGCATTTT. This sequence encodes CASSVGGNNQPQHF. The rearrangement links TRBV2 to TRBJ1-5, with a possible D match to TRBD1 (6 bases). This CDR3 spans 14 amino acids. Germline CDR1 reads SNHLY; CDR2 reads FYNNEI. V was trimmed by 4 bases and J by 3 bases, leaving 10 bases between them.

Here the CDR3 reads CASSQDASGGVTDTQYF. The CDR3 region has the DNA TGTGCCAGCAGCCAAGACGCTAGCGGGGGCGTGACAGATACGCAGTATTTT. This sequence joins TRBV3-1 (or the pseudogene TRBV3-2) and TRBJ2-3; 10 nucleotides align to TRBD2. Germline assignment: CDR1 LGHDT and CDR2 YNNKEL (reference sequence). V was clipped by 0 bases and J by 3 bases; unmatched bases: 6. The CDR3 extends over 17 amino acids.

The CDR3 spells CASSPAVPYEQFF. The CDR3 DNA sequence: TGTGCCAGCAGCCCCGCGGTACCGTATGAGCAGTTCTTC. The chain employs TRBV7-9 and TRBJ2-1, with D unclear. The germline gives CDR1 SEHNR, CDR2 FQNEAQ (reference sequence). Trimming stripped 5 bases from V and 8 bases from J, with 13 bases between. CDR3 length: 13 amino acids.